Following are 32 T cell receptor beta chains from one sample sequenced in a study of T-cell reconstitution after alpha-beta-depleted transplantation in children listed by TCRdb under 2016. The intended sense of this specimen's treatment or condition label: allogeneic hematopoietic cell transplantation with graft depleted of TCRalphabeta T cells and CD19 B cells. Libraries came from PCR. The sequencer was an Illumina HiSeq 2500. TCR library preparation used molecular barcoding, with unique molecular identifiers applied to normalize quantification of the TCRbeta repertoire. The public reads were reanalyzed by TCRdb: fastp trimming at Q25, MiXCR alignment, in-frame beta chains only. Every CDR3 protein is listed once, alongside the most common genes and DNA of its rows. The sample contains around 960,000 distinct CDR3 sequences, about 29% of them found a single time. The ten largest clonotypes hold roughly 30% of the sample.

This material consisted of PBMCs, mostly from graft donor cells, taken 360 days after TCRalphabeta/CD19-depleted stem cell transplant. These receptors were taken from a boy younger than two who had a stem cell transplant for SCID, so the T cells may come from the graft donor.

The chain's CDR3 is CASSALPRTGGISYEQYF. The DNA of the CDR3 is TGTGCCAGCAGCGCGCTACCAAGGACAGGGGGGATTTCCTACGAGCAGTACTTC. The chain uses TRBV9 and TRBJ2-7, with 10 bases fitting TRBD1. The germline CDR1 and CDR2 sequences are SGDLS and YYNGEE. V trimming: 3 bases; J trimming: 1 base; junction bases outside the gene matches: 13. The CDR3 is 18 residues long.

The gene calls are TRBV4-1 and TRBJ2-7, with D possibly being TRBD1 (6 bases). Between the trimmed V and J ends, which lost 4 bases and 3 bases, there was a span of 16 bases. Germline CDR1 MGHRA, CDR2 YSYEKL. The CDR3 is 15 amino acids. The CDR3: CASSPSGGQYYEQYF. The CDR3 bases are TGCGCCAGCAGCCCCTCGGGCGGACAGTACTACGAGCAGTACTTC.

This clonotype was detected a few times. The gene calls are TRBV7-2 and TRBJ2-3, with 8 bases lining up with TRBD2. CDR3 length: 17 amino acids. Germline CDR1 reads SGHTA; CDR2 reads FQGNSA. V shed 4 bases and J 0 bases; nucleotides not matched to a gene: 9. The CDR3, as DNA: TGTGCCAGCAGCTCGACCGAGCGGGGGTTCAGCACAGATACGCAGTATTTT. Protein sequence: CASSSTERGFSTDTQYF.

This clonotype was detected ten times or more. This chain joins TRBV2 and TRBJ2-2; D gene unclear. From germline, CDR1 is SNHLY and CDR2 FYNNEI. This CDR3 is built from 13 residues. V lost 11 bases, J lost 5 bases, and 15 bases lay in between. The CDR3, as DNA: TGTGCCCAGCTCCAGGTTTGGACCGGGGAGCTGTTTTTT. Residues: CAQLQVWTGELFF. Full variable domain (outside the CDR3, taken from reference TRBV2 and TRBJ2-2): EPEVTQTPSHQVTQMGQEVILRCVPISNHLYFYWYRQILGQKVEFLVSFYNNEISEKSEIFDDQFSVERPDGSNFTLKIRSTKLEDSAMYFCAQLQVWTGELFFGEGSRLTVL.

In its sample, this clonotype was seen a few times. The chain recombines TRBV20-1 with TRBJ2-7; 9 bases fit TRBD2. This CDR3 contains 12 residues. Germline loops: CDR1 DFQATT, CDR2 SNEGSKA (reference sequence). CDR3 coding DNA: TGCAGAGTAGCGGGGGAAGCCTACGAGCAGTACTTC. It is translated as CRVAGEAYEQYF.

The chain combines TRBV20-1 with TRBJ2-1, with D possibly being TRBD2 (6 bases). With 3 bases removed from V and 2 bases from J, the gap between germline ends came to 11 bases. Germline V gene data show CDR1 as DFQATT and CDR2 as SNEGSKA (reference sequence). The CDR3 runs 14 residues. DNA for the CDR3: TGCAGTGCTAGGGACTATATCCCCTACAATGAGCAGTTCTTC. Translation: CSARDYIPYNEQFF.

The V gene is TRBV29-1, the J gene TRBJ1-2; D unclear. V was pared by 0 bases and J by 0 bases, with 11 bases between. CDR1 is SQVTM and CDR2 is ANQGSEA in the germline V gene. There are 15 residues in the CDR3. This CDR3 reads CSVEDFRKSNYGYTF. The DNA for the CDR3 is TGCAGCGTTGAAGATTTCAGAAAGTCTAACTATGGCTACACCTTC.

The rearrangement joins TRBV2 to TRBJ2-2; 8 nucleotides line up with TRBD1. The V gene end was trimmed by 5 bases and the J gene end by 4 bases; junction bases not matched to a gene: 6. CDR3 length: 15 residues. The germline V gene has CDR1 SNHLY and CDR2 FYNNEI. The CDR3 is CASSTRTGFTGELFF. As DNA, the CDR3 is TGTGCCAGCAGTACCCGGACAGGGTTCACCGGGGAGCTGTTTTTT.

This clonotype was observed a few times. This chain links TRBV5-6 with TRBJ2-5; no firm D call. With 6 bases removed from V and 5 bases from J, the gap between germline ends came to 8 bases. The CDR3 loop spans 11 amino acids. Germline V CDR1 and CDR2: SGHDT, YYEEEE. CDR3 protein: CASNLGETQYF. In DNA, the CDR3 is TGTGCCAGCAACCTGGGGGAGACCCAGTACTTC.

J is TRBJ2-5 and V is TRBV6-5, with D possibly TRBD1 on 6 matching bases. This CDR3 contains 13 residues. The ends were cut back, 0 bases at V and 11 bases at J, with 13 bases in the middle. Germline CDR1 MNHEY, CDR2 SVGAGI. The chain's CDR3 is CASSYSQGRTQYF. The DNA for the CDR3 is TGTGCCAGCAGTTACTCACAGGGAAGAACACAGTACTTC.

This chain joins TRBV27 and TRBJ2-6; 8 nucleotides agree with TRBD1. This CDR3 has 16 amino acids. Looked up from germline, CDR1 is MNHEY and CDR2 is SMNVEV (reference sequence). The trim removed 8 bases at V and 0 bases at J, leaving 6 bases unmatched. The DNA of the CDR3 is TGTGCCAGCGGACAGGGAACCCTCTCTGGGGCCAACGTCCTGACTTTC. This encodes CASGQGTLSGANVLTF.

The rearrangement links TRBV5-1 to TRBJ2-7; 7 bases line up with TRBD1. Germline CDR1 reads SGHRS; CDR2 reads YFSETQ. The CDR3 has 14 residues. The ends lost 4 bases at V and 1 base at J; junction bases unmatched: 5. The CDR3 region is CASSRGTESYEQYF. The CDR3 DNA is TGCGCCAGCAGCCGAGGGACAGAGTCCTACGAGCAGTACTTC.

CDR3 sequence: CASRDGSNQPQHF. The CDR3 coding sequence is TGTGCCAGCAGGGACGGTAGCAATCAGCCCCAGCATTTT. The chain couples TRBV6-1 to TRBJ1-5, with D unresolved. CDR3 length equals 13 residues. Deletions cut 6 bases from V and 0 bases from J, with 6 bases between. Germline CDR1 MNHNS, CDR2 SASEGT.

The gene calls are TRBV28 and TRBJ2-6, with unresolved D. The CDR3 extends over 15 amino acids. Germline loops: CDR1 MDHEN, CDR2 SYDVKM. V was clipped by 8 bases and J by 2 bases, with 13 bases between them. In nucleotides, the CDR3 is TGTGCCAGCCGTACCTACGGTGCTGGGGCCAACGTCCTGACTTTC. It encodes CASRTYGAGANVLTF.

The chain has TRBV12-3 or TRBV12-4 and TRBJ1-2; D is unclear. Trimming left V 6 bases short and J 2 bases short, with 13 bases between. The CDR3 consists of 14 residues. CDR3 amino acids: CASSIAGPNYGYTF. The CDR3 bases are TGTGCCAGCAGCATCGCGGGTCCCAACTATGGCTACACCTTC.

In its sample, this clonotype was seen a few times. The chain is built from TRBV29-1 and TRBJ2-2; maybe TRBD2 (6 bases). V was pared by 3 bases and J by 1 base, with 18 bases between. Germline V gene data show CDR1 as SQVTM and CDR2 as ANQGSEA. This CDR3 has 17 amino acids. The CDR3 protein is CSVDGGERRGNTGELFF. The CDR3 DNA sequence: TGCAGCGTTGATGGGGGAGAGAGGCGGGGGAACACCGGGGAGCTGTTTTTT.

This clonotype was recorded a few times. The V gene is TRBV20-1, the J gene TRBJ2-5; TRBD2 might be the D (6 bases). CDR1 is DFQATT and CDR2 is SNEGSKA in the germline V gene (reference sequence). V was shortened by 3 bases and J by 1 base, with 9 bases between the two germline ends. CDR3 length equals 13 residues. CDR3 residues: CSARTSIQETQYF. The CDR3 bases are TGCAGTGCTAGGACTAGTATCCAAGAGACCCAGTACTTC.

The chain uses TRBV2 and TRBJ2-3; D unresolved. The V end lost 8 bases, the J end lost 1 base, and 16 bases lay between the germline ends. Germline loops: CDR1 SNHLY, CDR2 FYNNEI. The length of the CDR3 is 15 residues. CDR3 sequence: CASLFLLRGTDTQYF. The CDR3 DNA is TGTGCCAGCTTGTTCCTCCTTCGTGGCACAGATACGCAGTATTTT.

The J gene is TRBJ2-5, the V gene TRBV12-3 or TRBV12-4; tentative D call: TRBD2 (5 bases). This CDR3 is built from 14 residues. Trimming shortened V by 5 bases and J by 5 bases, and 15 bases separated the two germline ends. The CDR3 DNA reads as TGTGCCAGCAGTGCCTCCCGGGGTAGGGAGACCCAGTACTTC. Residues: CASSASRGRETQYF.

The chain combines TRBV9 with TRBJ2-1; D tentatively fits TRBD1 or TRBD2 (5 bases each). The CDR3 is made up of 17 amino acids. The germline V and J ends were trimmed by 6 bases and 0 bases, with 19 bases remaining between them. The germline V gene has CDR1 SGDLS and CDR2 YYNGEE. This CDR3 reads CASTSKGTLSSYNEQFF. The CDR3 bases are TGTGCCAGCACCTCCAAGGGGACCCTCAGCTCCTACAATGAGCAGTTCTTC.

V gene TRBV4-1 combines with J gene TRBJ1-2, with D hard to call. Trimming removed 0 bases at V and 1 base at J, with 15 bases between. This CDR3 spans 17 amino acids. Germline-derived CDR1 and CDR2 are MGHRA and YSYEKL. CDR3 loop: CASSQEWLVELNYGYTF. The CDR3 coding sequence is TGCGCCAGCAGCCAAGAGTGGCTCGTAGAACTTAACTATGGCTACACCTTC.

A few counts support this clonotype. This chain uses TRBV15 with TRBJ2-5; TRBD1 agrees at 7 bases. The length of the CDR3 is 16 residues. V gave up 3 bases and J gave up 2 bases; unmatched junction bases: 9. CDR1 and CDR2 (germline): LNHNV, YYDKDF (reference sequence). The CDR3 nucleotides are TGTGCCACCAGCAGGGGATTGGGACAGAATCAAGAGACCCAGTACTTC. This gives the protein CATSRGLGQNQETQYF.

In its sample, this clonotype was seen a few times. The CDR3 bases are TGCAGTGCTAGTCCACCTTTAAGGAAAGCGATCTACGAGCAGTACTTC. It codes for CSASPPLRKAIYEQYF. The chain links TRBV20-1 to TRBJ2-7; D gene unclear. Trimming shortened V by 3 bases and J by 3 bases, and 21 bases separated the two germline ends. This CDR3 contains 16 residues. Germline V gene sequence: CDR1 DFQATT, CDR2 SNEGSKA (reference sequence).

This clonotype has more than one count but fewer than ten. V gene TRBV4-2 combines with J gene TRBJ2-1; TRBD1 agrees at 9 bases. The V and J ends lost 2 bases and 6 bases, in that order; junction bases with no gene match: 8. Germline CDR1 and CDR2: LGHNA and YNFKEQ. The CDR3 has 16 amino acids. This chain's CDR3 is CASSQNHRGPSNEQFF. In nucleotides, the CDR3 is TGTGCCAGCAGCCAAAACCACAGGGGGCCCTCCAATGAGCAGTTCTTC.

In its sample, this clonotype was seen a few times. The rearrangement links TRBV12-3 or TRBV12-4 to TRBJ1-5, with 8 positions matching TRBD1. Trimming removed 3 bases from V and 3 bases from J; junction bases left unmatched: 4. This CDR3 has 15 amino acids. This chain's CDR3 is CASSFDRGFNQPQHF. CDR3 DNA sequence: TGTGCCAGCAGTTTCGACAGGGGATTCAATCAGCCCCAGCATTTT.

This clonotype was counted ten times or more. The CDR3 region has the DNA TGTGCCAGCAGTTCACGAGACAGGGGGTATGAAAAACTGTTTTTT. Protein product: CASSSRDRGYEKLFF. V gene TRBV12-3 or TRBV12-4 combines with J gene TRBJ1-4, with 9 nucleotides matching TRBD1. J lost 6 bases, V lost 4 bases, and 6 bases had no gene match. The CDR3 length is 15 residues.

This rearrangement joins TRBV15 to TRBJ2-1; 8 nucleotides line up with TRBD2. The CDR3 is 15 residues long. The germline gives CDR1 LNHNV, CDR2 YYDKDF (reference sequence). The V segment lost 0 bases and the J segment 8 bases; nucleotides outside the gene matches: 6. The CDR3 loop is CATSRDSGGPDEQFF. CDR3 coding DNA: TGTGCCACCAGCAGAGACTCGGGGGGGCCCGATGAGCAGTTCTTC.

This clonotype has a handful of counts. This sequence joins TRBV12-3 or TRBV12-4 and TRBJ2-7; TRBD2 aligns across 8 bases. The ends lost 8 bases at V and 1 base at J; junction bases unmatched: 10. The CDR3 has 15 amino acids. CDR3 loop: CASGNGAGVSYEQYF. In DNA form, the CDR3 reads TGTGCCAGCGGCAATGGAGCGGGGGTTTCCTACGAGCAGTACTTC.

This chain's CDR3 is CSVGRVKETQYF. The DNA for the CDR3 is TGCAGCGTTGGCAGGGTGAAAGAGACCCAGTACTTC. This chain joins TRBV29-1 and TRBJ2-5; D possibly corresponds to TRBD1 (5 bases). Between the trimmed V and J ends, which lost 4 bases and 3 bases, there was a span of 9 bases. CDR1 SQVTM and CDR2 ANQGSEA come from the germline V gene. The CDR3 is 12 residues long.

The chain recombines TRBV4-2 with TRBJ2-3; 9 nucleotides line up with TRBD2. In germline, CDR1 is LGHNA, CDR2 YNFKEQ. The CDR3 is 16 residues long. The V and J ends lost 1 base and 3 bases, in that order; junction bases with no gene match: 5. The CDR3 DNA follows: TGTGCCAGCAGCCAAGGGAAGCGGGGGGATACAGATACGCAGTATTTT. Translation gives CASSQGKRGDTDTQYF.

V and J are TRBV20-1 and TRBJ1-1; D gene uncertain. The germline V and J ends were trimmed by 1 base and 0 bases, with 15 bases remaining between them. CDR3 length: 16 residues. Per the germline V gene, CDR1 is DFQATT and CDR2 is SNEGSKA (reference sequence). The DNA of the CDR3 is TGCAGTGCTAGAGTTTATGGAAGCAGCATGAACACTGAAGCTTTCTTT. Translated, it gives CSARVYGSSMNTEAFF.

This rearrangement joins TRBV5-5 to TRBJ2-1; D is undetermined. The CDR3 has 12 residues. CDR1 SGHKS and CDR2 YYEKEE come from the germline V gene (reference sequence). Trimming took off 4 bases at V and 10 bases at J, with 12 bases between the two ends. The DNA of the CDR3 is TGTGCCAGCAGCCCCAGTCTAGACGAGCAGTTCTTC. Protein: CASSPSLDEQFF. The whole variable domain, remainder taken from reference TRBV5-5 and TRBJ2-1, is DAGVTQSPTHLIKTRGQQVTLRCSPISGHKSVSWYQQVLGQGPQFIFQYYEKEERGRGNFPDRFSARQFPNYSSELNVNALLLGDSALYLCASSPSLDEQFFGPGTRLTVL.